The TCR beta chain under discussion was sequenced for a study of T cell changes during pregnancy in multiple sclerosis. Assay: immunoSEQ multiplex PCR; the TCRdb copy retains only in-frame clones and omits some. The sample lists some 40,000 clones, 85% to 90% seen once, with over 0.55% in the top ten. Germline V gives CDR1 SEHNR, CDR2 FQNEAQ (reference sequence). Trimming left V 1 base short and J 3 bases short, with 11 bases between. This CDR3 has 15 amino acids. The receptor comes from a female donor with multiple sclerosis, enrolled in a pregnancy study. The V and J genes are TRBV7-9 and TRBJ2-3; tentative D call: TRBD1 (6 bases). The source was CD4+ T cells from peripheral blood mononuclear cells, collected before pregnancy. The CDR3 protein is CASSLVRGGTDTQYF. The CDR3 nucleotides read TGTGCCAGCAGCTTAGTCCGAGGGGGAACAGATACGCAGTATTTT.